These 13 T cell receptor beta chains came from one sample sequenced in a study of blood T cell repertoires in COVID-19. TCRdb's copy holds only in-frame clones and misses some; the assay was immunoSEQ multiplex PCR. The sample has 200,000 or so clones, 88% seen once. The sample consisted of peripheral blood. Receptors were obtained from a woman aged 60 to 75 with acute or convalescent COVID-19.

The J gene is TRBJ2-2, the V gene TRBV7-2, with D unclear. The CDR3 spans 12 residues. Trimming shortened V by 4 bases and J by 3 bases, and 3 bases separated the two germline ends. Germline values: CDR1 SGHTA, CDR2 FQGNSA. The CDR3 DNA follows: TGTGCCAGCAGCTCTTACACCGGGGAGCTGTTTTTT. Amino acid sequence: CASSSYTGELFF.

J is TRBJ1-1 and V is TRBV30, with TRBD1 as a possible D gene (5 bases). The CDR3 contains 14 residues. Trimming took 2 bases from V and 2 from J, leaving 12 bases between them. Looked up from germline, CDR1 is GTSNPN and CDR2 is SVGIG (reference sequence). The CDR3 DNA follows: TGTGCCTGGAGTAAAGGGGATTTTAACACTGAAGCTTTCTTT. Translation: CAWSKGDFNTEAFF.

This clone was seen only a few times. The chain is built from TRBV15 and TRBJ1-2; the D is unclear. The germline CDR1 and CDR2 sequences are LNHNV and YYDKDF (reference sequence). V lost 0 bases and J 2 bases, leaving 10 bases between the germline ends. The CDR3 has 15 residues. The CDR3 reads CATSRDGSANYGYTF. The CDR3 nucleotides are TGTGCCACCAGCAGAGATGGGTCAGCGAACTATGGCTACACCTTC.

This chain connects TRBV6-5 to TRBJ2-7; perhaps TRBD1 as D (5 bases). This CDR3 spans 12 amino acids. In germline, CDR1 is MNHEY, CDR2 SVGAGI. With 8 bases removed from V and 3 bases from J, the gap between germline ends came to 11 bases. The CDR3 DNA is TGTGCCAGCCGAGACAGTCACTACGAGCAGTACTTC. Its protein product is CASRDSHYEQYF.

The chain's CDR3 is CASSLVGQGARGYTF. CDR3 DNA sequence: TGTGCCAGCAGTTTAGTGGGACAGGGGGCGCGAGGCTACACCTTC. J is TRBJ1-2 and V is TRBV28; 12 bases are a match to TRBD1. There are 15 residues in the CDR3. Germline CDR1 and CDR2: MDHEN and SYDVKM. V dropped 2 bases and J dropped 8; count of bases not matched to a gene: 6.

The rearrangement joins TRBV3-1 (or the pseudogene TRBV3-2) to TRBJ1-6, with TRBD1 as a possible D gene (5 bases). Trimming took off 4 bases at V and 7 bases at J, with 11 bases between the two ends. The length of the CDR3 is 14 residues. The germline V gene encodes CDR1 LGHDT and CDR2 YNNKEL (reference sequence). For the CDR3, the DNA is TGTGCCAGCAGCCTATCAGGGCCCAATTCACCCCTCCACTTT. It codes for CASSLSGPNSPLHF.

The V and J genes are TRBV2 and TRBJ1-1; TRBD1 matches at 7 bases. The CDR3 spans 15 residues. Trimming removed 6 bases from V and 4 bases from J; junction bases left unmatched: 11. From germline, CDR1 is SNHLY and CDR2 FYNNEI. CDR3 coding DNA: TGTGCCAGCAGCAAGGGGTCGGGACAGCTCACTGAAGCTTTCTTT. Translating it yields CASSKGSGQLTEAFF.

V and J are TRBV24-1 and TRBJ1-5, with TRBD1 matching 8 bases. V trimming: 10 bases; J trimming: 7 bases; junction bases outside the gene matches: 23. Per germline, CDR1 KGHDR and CDR2 SFDVKD. This CDR3 contains 18 residues. CDR3 protein: CATSGGTGRQGIIQPQHF. The DNA for the CDR3 is TGTGCCACTTCAGGAGGGACAGGACGCCAAGGGATTATCCAGCCCCAGCATTTT.

This clone was seen once. The rearrangement links TRBV14 to TRBJ1-2; possibly TRBD1 for D (6 bases). Trimming left V 0 bases short and J 7 bases short, with 12 bases between. The CDR3 contains 14 residues. The germline gives CDR1 SGHDN, CDR2 FVKESK. The CDR3 here is CASSQEYRVSGYTF. CDR3 DNA sequence: TGTGCCAGCAGCCAAGAATACAGGGTTAGTGGCTACACCTTC. The full variable domain, its missing parts supplied by reference TRBV14 and TRBJ1-2, is EAGVTQFPSHSVIEKGQTVTLRCDPISGHDNLYWYRRVMGKEIKFLLHFVKESKQDESGMPNNRFLAERTGGTYSTLKVQPAELEDSGVYFCASSQEYRVSGYTFGSGTRLTVV.

This chain joins TRBV6-6 and TRBJ1-5; D is perhaps TRBD1 (6 bases). The CDR3 length is 16 residues. V lost 4 bases to trimming and J lost 0 bases, with 13 bases between them. Germline loops: CDR1 MNHNY, CDR2 SVGAGI (reference sequence). Here the CDR3 DNA reads TGTGCCAGCAGTTCTGGACAGCGGTATAGCAATCAGCCCCAGCATTTT. Residues: CASSSGQRYSNQPQHF.

This chain links TRBV9 with TRBJ2-7, with TRBD2 as a possible D gene (6 bases). The V gene's germline CDR1 is SGDLS and CDR2 YYNGEE. V lost 4 bases and J 7 bases, leaving 18 bases between the germline ends. This CDR3 contains 14 residues. This CDR3 is CASSPRAGSDEQYF. The CDR3, as DNA: TGTGCCAGCAGCCCCCGGGCGGGGTCGGATGAGCAGTACTTC. Based on the CDR3 plus reference TRBV9 and TRBJ2-7, the full variable domain is DSGVTQTPKHLITATGQRVTLRCSPRSGDLSVYWYQQSLDQGLQFLIQYYNGEERAKGNILERFSAQQFPDLHSELNLSSLELGDSALYFCASSPRAGSDEQYFGPGTRLTVT.

The genes are TRBV18 and TRBJ1-2, with 8 positions matching TRBD1. CDR3 length: 15 residues. Germline CDR1 reads KGHSH; CDR2 reads LQKENI. Germline trimming cut 3 bases from V and 7 bases from J; bases unmatched to any gene: 10. The CDR3 spells CASSPLDRAKSGYTF. As DNA, the CDR3 is TGTGCCAGCTCACCCCTGGACAGGGCGAAATCTGGCTACACCTTC.

This rearrangement joins TRBV19 to TRBJ1-1, with 7 bases identical to TRBD1. The CDR3 spans 18 residues. With 6 bases clipped from V and 0 bases from J, the junction kept 16 bases outside the gene matches. Per the germline V gene, CDR1 is LNHDA and CDR2 is SQIVND (reference sequence). Here the CDR3 reads CASRRSTGSYLLNTEAFF. DNA for the CDR3: TGTGCCAGTAGGAGATCGACAGGGTCCTACCTCCTGAACACTGAAGCTTTCTTT.